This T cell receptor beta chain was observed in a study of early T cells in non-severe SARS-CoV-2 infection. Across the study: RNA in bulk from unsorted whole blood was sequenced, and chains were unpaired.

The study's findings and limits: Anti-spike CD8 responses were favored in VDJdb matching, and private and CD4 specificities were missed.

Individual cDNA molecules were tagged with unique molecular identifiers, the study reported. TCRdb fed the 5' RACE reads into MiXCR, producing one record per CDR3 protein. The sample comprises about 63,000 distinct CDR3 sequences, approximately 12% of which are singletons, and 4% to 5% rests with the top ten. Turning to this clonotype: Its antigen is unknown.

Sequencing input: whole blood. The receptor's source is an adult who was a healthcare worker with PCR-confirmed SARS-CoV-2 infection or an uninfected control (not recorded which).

CDR3 in DNA: TGCAGCGTTGACGTGTCCGGATCCTACGAGCAGTACTTC. The encoded protein is CSVDVSGSYEQYF. V usage is TRBV29-1 and J usage is TRBJ2-7; no definite D call. V lost 3 bases to trimming and J lost 1 base, with 10 bases between them. Germline CDR1 and CDR2: SQVTM and ANQGSEA. The CDR3 consists of 13 residues.